The 26 T cell receptor beta chains reported below all come from one sample, sequenced in a study of OX40 agonist ivuxolimab in advanced cancers. Profiled with immunoSEQ multiplex PCR; TCRdb holds only in-frame clones, not every one. This sample has about 64,000 clones, with around 88% found just once. The input for sequencing was CD4+ or CD8+ T cells sorted from blood, taken in a trial of the OX40 agonist ivuxolimab. The receptors were gathered from an adult with an advanced solid tumor such as melanoma, head and neck, liver or kidney cancer.

The rearrangement links TRBV2 to TRBJ1-4; no clear D. CDR3 size: 12 residues. V lost 10 bases, J lost 7 bases, and 13 bases lay in between. Germline V CDR1 and CDR2: SNHLY, FYNNEI. The CDR3 spells CATASAGEKLFF. Written as DNA, the CDR3 is TGTGCCACCGCGTCGGCGGGTGAAAAACTGTTTTTT.

The CDR3 here is CASSAGENTEAFF. CDR3 sequence (DNA): TGTGCCAGCAGCGCCGGGGAGAACACTGAAGCTTTCTTT. V is TRBV7-9 and J is TRBJ1-1; no clear D gene. CDR1 is SEHNR and CDR2 is FQNEAQ in the germline V gene (reference sequence). Trimming shortened V by 5 bases and J by 1 base, and 8 bases separated the two germline ends. CDR3 length equals 13 residues.

The V gene is TRBV25-1, the J gene TRBJ2-3, with D maybe TRBD1 (6 bases). The CDR3 extends over 16 amino acids. Per germline, CDR1 MGHDK and CDR2 SYGVNS. The V end was cut by 3 bases, the J end by 2 bases, with 15 bases between. The CDR3 sequence is CASSDQQGSYTDTQYF. DNA of the CDR3: TGTGCCAGCAGTGATCAACAGGGATCCTACACAGATACGCAGTATTTT. Supplemented by reference TRBV25-1 and TRBJ2-3, the full variable domain reads EADIYQTPRYLVIGTGKKITLECSQTMGHDKMYWYQQDPGMELHLIHYSYGVNSTEKGDLSSESTVSRIRTEHFPLTLESARPSHTSQYLCASSDQQGSYTDTQYFGPGTRLTVL.

The chain has TRBV27 and TRBJ1-5; no definite D call. The CDR3 has 16 residues. V lost 0 bases, J lost 2 bases, and 11 bases lay in between. Germline CDR1 is MNHEY and CDR2 is SMNVEV (reference sequence). The CDR3 DNA follows: TGTGCCAGCAGTTTATCGGCGGGGATGGGCAATCAGCCCCAGCATTTT. As protein: CASSLSAGMGNQPQHF.

This rearrangement joins TRBV5-4 to TRBJ1-4; weak D call: TRBD1 (5 bases). This CDR3 spans 14 amino acids. Germline-derived CDR1 and CDR2 are SGHNT and YYREEE (reference sequence). V lost 0 bases and J 4 bases, leaving 7 bases between the germline ends. This chain's CDR3 is CASSLGQRNEKLFF. The CDR3 coding sequence is TGTGCCAGCAGCTTGGGACAGCGTAATGAAAAACTGTTTTTT.

The rearrangement joins TRBV5-4 to TRBJ1-2; tentative D call: TRBD1 (5 bases). Germline-derived CDR1 and CDR2 are SGHNT and YYREEE (reference sequence). The V end lost 3 bases, the J end lost 1 base, and 10 bases lay between the germline ends. CDR3 length: 14 residues. CDR3 in amino acids: CASSSGGGNYGYTF. In DNA form, the CDR3 reads TGTGCCAGCAGCTCCGGGGGGGGTAACTATGGCTACACCTTC.

The J gene is TRBJ2-1, the V gene TRBV5-1, with D unresolved. The CDR3 has 15 amino acids. Germline CDR1 and CDR2: SGHRS and YFSETQ. The V and J ends lost 0 bases and 7 bases respectively, with 14 bases between them. CDR3 sequence (DNA): TGCGCCAGCAGCTTGGATGTGGGCGGAGTAAATGAGCAGTTCTTC. This codes for CASSLDVGGVNEQFF.

The V call is TRBV18, the J call TRBJ1-4; D not certain. Germline lookup yields CDR1 KGHSH and CDR2 LQKENI. V was shortened by 3 bases and J by 8 bases, with 13 bases between the two germline ends. This CDR3 spans 14 amino acids. CDR3: CASSPRREVEKLFF. The DNA for the CDR3 is TGTGCCAGCTCACCGAGGAGGGAGGTAGAAAAACTGTTTTTT.

The chain carries TRBV18 and TRBJ2-3; tentatively, D is TRBD1 (5 bases). Trimming removed 3 bases from V and 2 bases from J, with 12 bases in between. The CDR3 loop spans 15 amino acids. CDR1 is KGHSH and CDR2 is LQKENI in the germline V gene. The CDR3 DNA is TGTGCCAGCTCACCGGGGCTGGGATCCACAGATACGCAGTATTTT. Translation gives CASSPGLGSTDTQYF.

This clone was seen a few times. The chain has TRBV28 and TRBJ1-2; 9 bases line up with TRBD1. V was pared by 5 bases and J by 4 bases, with 14 bases of the junction left unmatched. The CDR3 spans 17 residues. Germline V gene sequence: CDR1 MDHEN, CDR2 SYDVKM. The CDR3 DNA sequence: TGTGCCAGCAGTCCCGGGGGTGCGGGACAGGGCATCTATGGCTACACCTTC. It is translated as CASSPGGAGQGIYGYTF.

The genes are TRBV4-1 and TRBJ2-3; D unresolved. From germline, CDR1 is MGHRA and CDR2 YSYEKL. The CDR3 is 15 amino acids. V gave up 5 bases and J gave up 2 bases, with 14 bases separating them. The CDR3 reads CASSLNSGPTDTQYF. In DNA, the CDR3 is TGCGCCAGCAGCTTAAATTCCGGACCCACAGATACGCAGTATTTT.

Turning to this clone: Other DNA sequences in this sample translate to the same CDR3. CDR3 sequence reads: CASSPGQVYEQYF. In nucleotides, the CDR3 is TGTGCCAGCTCACCGGGACAGGTTTACGAGCAGTACTTC. This chain connects TRBV18 to TRBJ2-7; 8 bases fit TRBD1. V shed 3 bases and J 4 bases; nucleotides not matched to a gene: 2. Per the germline V gene, CDR1 is KGHSH and CDR2 is LQKENI. The CDR3 sequence is 13 residues long.

The J gene is TRBJ1-2, the V gene TRBV6-1; D possibly corresponds to TRBD1 (6 bases). Trimming left V 6 bases short and J 0 bases short, with 11 bases between. This CDR3 spans 14 amino acids. Germline assignment: CDR1 MNHNS and CDR2 SASEGT. CDR3 sequence reads: CASRGHSANYGYTF. The CDR3 bases are TGTGCCAGCAGGGGACACAGCGCTAACTATGGCTACACCTTC.

The rearrangement uses TRBV5-1 and TRBJ1-1; D is undetermined. CDR3 length: 15 amino acids. V gave up 4 bases and J gave up 1 base, with 14 bases separating them. Germline CDR1 reads SGHRS; CDR2 reads YFSETQ. CDR3 bases: TGCGCCAGCAGCGACTTGAGTTACTCGAACACTGAAGCTTTCTTT. Translated: CASSDLSYSNTEAFF.

The chain joins TRBV29-1 to TRBJ1-3, with TRBD1 matching 7 bases. V trimming: 3 bases; J trimming: 0 bases; junction bases outside the gene matches: 8. The CDR3 spans 16 residues. The germline V gene encodes CDR1 SQVTM and CDR2 ANQGSEA. DNA for the CDR3: TGCAGCGTTGATCTAGGGGGGACAGCCTCTGGAAACACCATATATTTT. As protein: CSVDLGGTASGNTIYF.

The chain uses TRBV30 and TRBJ2-1; 13 nucleotides agree with TRBD2. The CDR3 covers 17 residues. Germline V gives CDR1 GTSNPN, CDR2 SVGIG (reference sequence). The V and J ends lost 3 bases and 10 bases, in that order; junction bases with no gene match: 15. DNA of the CDR3: TGTGCCTGGAGAGAGACCGGACTAGCGGGAGATGTGGGCGAGCAGTTCTTC. This gives the protein CAWRETGLAGDVGEQFF.

V is TRBV18 and J is TRBJ2-1; 8 bases align to TRBD1. Germline CDR1 is KGHSH and CDR2 is LQKENI. The J segment lost 9 bases and the V segment lost 2 bases, leaving 12 bases of the junction unmatched. CDR3 length: 16 residues. The CDR3 is CASSPSRGQGAGEQFF. The DNA for the CDR3 is TGTGCCAGCTCACCATCCCGTGGGCAGGGGGCCGGTGAGCAGTTCTTC.

This chain connects TRBV19 to TRBJ2-4; TRBD1 matches at 8 bases. Per germline, CDR1 LNHDA and CDR2 SQIVND (reference sequence). Trimming removed 0 bases from V and 5 bases from J; junction bases left unmatched: 0. The CDR3 runs to 14 residues. The CDR3 loop is CASSIEGQENIQYF. DNA for the CDR3: TGTGCCAGTAGTATAGAGGGACAGGAAAACATTCAGTACTTC.

This clone was observed a handful of times. The chain couples TRBV20-1 to TRBJ1-1; unclear D gene. Trimming cost V 4 bases and J 3 bases, with 6 bases left between them. The CDR3 is made up of 11 amino acids. The V gene's germline CDR1 is DFQATT and CDR2 SNEGSKA (reference sequence). The CDR3 sequence: CSATAYTEAFF. CDR3 coding DNA: TGCAGTGCTACCGCCTACACTGAAGCTTTCTTT.

This chain joins TRBV2 and TRBJ1-5; tentatively, D is TRBD1 (5 bases). Deletions cut 0 bases from V and 2 bases from J, with 11 bases between. Germline CDR1 reads SNHLY; CDR2 reads FYNNEI. CDR3 length: 16 amino acids. The CDR3 DNA reads as TGTGCCAGCAGTGAAGCGATAGGGGCAGGCAATCAGCCCCAGCATTTT. Translating gives CASSEAIGAGNQPQHF.

As regards this clone: The same CDR3 is also encoded by other DNA sequences in this sample. The chain is built from TRBV6-5 and TRBJ2-7, with a weak D call TRBD2 (5 bases). V was cut by 0 bases and J by 3 bases, with 6 bases left in between. The germline V gene has CDR1 MNHEY and CDR2 SVGAGI. CDR3 length: 13 residues. The CDR3 nucleotides read TGTGCCAGCAGTTACTCTCGGGGCTACGAGCAGTACTTC. Its protein product is CASSYSRGYEQYF.

The chain employs TRBV9 and TRBJ2-1; no definite D call. Germline CDR1 reads SGDLS; CDR2 reads YYNGEE. Trimming left V 1 base short and J 8 bases short, with 13 bases between. CDR3 length: 14 residues. CDR3 residues: CASSVNKFADEQFF. CDR3 nucleotide sequence: TGTGCCAGCAGCGTAAACAAGTTCGCAGATGAGCAGTTCTTC. Full variable domain (outside the CDR3, taken from reference TRBV9 and TRBJ2-1): DSGVTQTPKHLITATGQRVTLRCSPRSGDLSVYWYQQSLDQGLQFLIQYYNGEERAKGNILERFSAQQFPDLHSELNLSSLELGDSALYFCASSVNKFADEQFFGPGTRLTVL.

This sequence joins TRBV5-4 and TRBJ2-5; 8 bases align to TRBD2. Germline-derived CDR1 and CDR2 are SGHNT and YYREEE (reference sequence). V was pared by 4 bases and J by 2 bases, with 10 bases of the junction left unmatched. The CDR3 has 16 amino acids. The CDR3: CASSGRGGPLQETQYF. CDR3 nucleotide sequence: TGTGCCAGCAGCGGCCGGGGGGGGCCCCTACAAGAGACCCAGTACTTC.

The chain employs TRBV10-2 and TRBJ2-2; TRBD1 matches at 7 bases. The V segment lost 6 bases and the J segment 5 bases; nucleotides outside the gene matches: 9. CDR1 is WSHSY, CDR2 SAAADI, per germline. CDR3 length equals 15 residues. The CDR3 is CASRSGQVVTGELFF. CDR3 DNA: TGCGCCAGCAGAAGTGGACAGGTTGTGACCGGGGAGCTGTTTTTT.

A few counts support this clone. The rearrangement links TRBV10-3 to TRBJ2-2; 10 bases align to TRBD2. The germline V gene has CDR1 ENHRY and CDR2 SYGVKD. V trimming: 5 bases; J trimming: 6 bases; junction bases outside the gene matches: 9. This CDR3 contains 16 residues. This CDR3 reads CAISRAGTSGAGELFF. The CDR3 coding sequence is TGTGCCATCAGTAGAGCCGGAACTAGCGGGGCCGGGGAGCTGTTTTTT.

The chain carries TRBV11-1 and TRBJ2-7, with D uncertain. CDR3 size: 15 residues. Germline V CDR1 and CDR2: SGHAT, FQDESV (reference sequence). V lost 5 bases, J lost 5 bases, and 19 bases lay in between. The chain's CDR3 is CASSPWNLERDEQYF. CDR3 bases: TGTGCCAGCAGCCCATGGAACCTGGAACGCGACGAGCAGTACTTC.